A single sample gave rise to the 2 T cell receptor beta chains below, sequenced in a study of shared clonotypes between healthy human individuals. Assay: immunoSEQ multiplex PCR; the TCRdb copy retains only in-frame clones and omits some. The sample has 2 million to 2.5 million clones, 93% seen once. Sample: naive CD4+ T cells from PBMCs. The sample's subset: CD45RA+ positively selected. The receptors come from a man between 18 and 29 years old in good health. Some clones in this sample may be carry-over from other donors' samples.

This chain links TRBV6-1 with TRBJ1-1; unclear D gene. Trimming took 2 bases from V and 2 from J, leaving 9 bases between them. The CDR3 consists of 14 residues. Germline loops: CDR1 MNHNS, CDR2 SASEGT. Here the CDR3 reads CASSERYLNTEAFF. The DNA of the CDR3 is TGTGCCAGCAGTGAAAGGTACCTCAACACTGAAGCTTTCTTT.

This clone appeared a few times. The DNA of the CDR3 is TGTGCCAGCAGTGAACGGCAGCGCTACGAGCAGTACTTC. Translating it yields CASSERQRYEQYF. The V call is TRBV2, the J call TRBJ2-7, with D unclear. CDR1 and CDR2 from the germline V gene are SNHLY and FYNNEI. Trimming took 2 bases from V and 3 from J, leaving 8 bases between them. This CDR3 region has 13 residues.